These T cell receptor beta chains were read from a single sample in a study of shared T cell receptors in the human thymus. The table came from immunoSEQ multiplex PCR; TCRdb's copy has only in-frame clones and leaves some out. The data hold roughly 660,000 clones, with 85% to 90% observed a single time. The same sample was also studied in work on human thymus T cells.

Sample: thymocytes. Every receptor here comes from a boy in the first two years of life with a congenital heart defect. Each CDR3 is given with its conserved first and last residue. A D gene is named only where the DNA matches it firmly. Some rows mark clone size as missing; the rest say once, few, many or name a class of expanded clone.

J gene: TRBJ2-5; clone size: .; V gene: TRBV2; D gene: TRBD1; CDR3 protein: CASSDRKMGQGEDQETQYF; CDR3 DNA: TGTGCCAGCAGTGACCGGAAAATGGGACAGGGGGAAGACCAAGAGACCCAGTACTTC
J gene: TRBJ2-7; clone size: .; V gene: TRBV4-2; D gene: .; CDR3 protein: CASSQGGRVEEQYF; CDR3 DNA: TGTGCCAGCAGCCAAGGTGGCAGGGTGGAGGAGCAGTACTTC
J gene: TRBJ2-2; clone size: .; V gene: TRBV14; D gene: TRBD1; CDR3 protein: CASSPGQGFTGELFF; CDR3 DNA: TGTGCCAGCAGCCCGGGACAGGGCTTTACCGGGGAGCTGTTTTTT
J gene: TRBJ2-3; clone size: .; V gene: TRBV6-5; D gene: .; CDR3 protein: CASSYSRLVKPDTQYF; CDR3 DNA: TGTGCCAGCAGTTACTCAAGACTAGTAAAACCAGATACGCAGTATTTT
J gene: TRBJ2-1; clone size: few; V gene: TRBV11-3; D gene: .; CDR3 protein: CASSFDNRSYNEQFF; CDR3 DNA: TGTGCCAGCAGCTTTGACAACCGCTCCTACAATGAGCAGTTCTTC
J gene: TRBJ2-7; clone size: .; V gene: TRBV5-5; D gene: TRBD2; CDR3 protein: CASSFQTSGSLYF; CDR3 DNA: TGTGCCAGCAGCTTTCAGACTAGCGGGAGTTTGTACTTC
J gene: TRBJ2-1; clone size: .; V gene: TRBV11-2; D gene: TRBD2; CDR3 protein: CASSRSGGRKGPGNEQFF; CDR3 DNA: TGTGCCAGCAGTAGGAGTGGCGGGAGGAAGGGGCCGGGCAATGAGCAGTTCTTC
J gene: TRBJ2-6; clone size: .; V gene: TRBV28; D gene: TRBD2; CDR3 protein: CASGGDSGANVLTF; CDR3 DNA: TGTGCCAGCGGGGGGGACTCTGGGGCCAACGTCCTGACTTTC
J gene: TRBJ2-1; clone size: .; V gene: TRBV2; D gene: .; CDR3 protein: CASSGLQRAYSYNEQFF; CDR3 DNA: TGTGCCAGCAGTGGCCTACAGCGGGCCTACTCCTACAATGAGCAGTTCTTC
J gene: TRBJ2-7; clone size: once; V gene: TRBV4-3; D gene: TRBD1; CDR3 protein: CASSQDYRLGRGLQTYEQYF; CDR3 DNA: TGCGCCAGCAGCCAAGATTATAGATTGGGCAGGGGGCTCCAAACCTACGAGCAGTACTTC
J gene: TRBJ2-1; clone size: .; V gene: TRBV30; D gene: TRBD2; CDR3 protein: CAWNHNSGSHYNEQFF; CDR3 DNA: TGTGCCTGGAACCATAACAGCGGGAGCCATTACAATGAGCAGTTCTTC
J gene: TRBJ2-7; clone size: few; V gene: TRBV5-1; D gene: .; CDR3 protein: CASQSGGSYEQYF; CDR3 DNA: TGCGCCAGCCAGTCTGGAGGCTCCTACGAGCAGTACTTC
J gene: TRBJ1-4; clone size: .; V gene: TRBV9; D gene: TRBD1; CDR3 protein: CASSVNSGGLEKLFF; CDR3 DNA: TGTGCCAGCAGCGTAAACTCAGGGGGCCTGGAAAAACTGTTTTTT
J gene: TRBJ2-7; clone size: .; V gene: TRBV2; D gene: .; CDR3 protein: CASSLTRGEQYF; CDR3 DNA: TGTGCCAGCAGTTTAACTAGAGGCGAGCAGTACTTC
J gene: TRBJ1-5; clone size: .; V gene: TRBV12-5; D gene: .; CDR3 protein: CASGHLQPQHF; CDR3 DNA: TGTGCTAGTGGTCATCTACAGCCCCAGCATTTT
J gene: TRBJ2-2; clone size: .; V gene: TRBV7-8; D gene: .; CDR3 protein: CASSLARVTGELFF; CDR3 DNA: TGTGCCAGCAGCTTAGCCCGAGTCACCGGGGAGCTGTTTTTT
J gene: TRBJ2-3; clone size: .; V gene: TRBV12-5; D gene: TRBD2; CDR3 protein: CASGLFPGGREGTDTQYF; CDR3 DNA: TGTGCTAGTGGTTTGTTCCCTGGGGGGCGGGAGGGCACAGATACGCAGTATTTT
J gene: TRBJ2-7; clone size: .; V gene: TRBV2; D gene: .; CDR3 protein: CASSESLDEQYF; CDR3 DNA: TGTGCCAGCAGTGAGAGTTTGGACGAGCAGTACTTC
J gene: TRBJ1-1; clone size: .; V gene: TRBV4-2; D gene: .; CDR3 protein: CASSQAGGRRMNTEAFF; CDR3 DNA: TGTGCCAGCAGCCAAGCGGGAGGGAGAAGAATGAACACTGAAGCTTTCTTT
J gene: TRBJ2-2; clone size: .; V gene: TRBV28; D gene: TRBD2; CDR3 protein: CASSFRSGLAGPGELFF; CDR3 DNA: TGTGCCAGCAGTTTCCGGTCTGGGCTAGCGGGACCCGGGGAGCTGTTTTTT
J gene: TRBJ2-5; clone size: .; V gene: TRBV7-2; D gene: TRBD2; CDR3 protein: CASSSGTSGRKETQYF; CDR3 DNA: TGTGCCAGCAGCTCAGGGACTAGCGGGCGGAAAGAGACCCAGTACTTC
J gene: TRBJ2-7; clone size: once; V gene: TRBV27; D gene: .; CDR3 protein: CASSGVTGNRSYEQYF; CDR3 DNA: TGTGCCAGCAGCGGGGTAACAGGGAATCGGTCCTACGAGCAGTACTTC
J gene: TRBJ2-1; clone size: once; V gene: TRBV29-1; D gene: .; CDR3 protein: CSVEADLAVSSYNEQFF; CDR3 DNA: TGCAGCGTTGAAGCCGACTTAGCCGTTAGCTCCTACAATGAGCAGTTCTTC
J gene: TRBJ2-7; clone size: once; V gene: TRBV27; D gene: TRBD1; CDR3 protein: CASSQLSDRGDQYF; CDR3 DNA: TGTGCCAGCAGTCAACTTTCGGACAGGGGTGATCAGTACTTC
J gene: TRBJ1-2; clone size: .; V gene: TRBV5-4; D gene: TRBD1; CDR3 protein: CASSRQGDYGYTF; CDR3 DNA: TGTGCCAGCAGCAGACAGGGGGACTATGGCTACACCTTC
J gene: TRBJ2-5; clone size: once; V gene: TRBV2; D gene: .; CDR3 protein: CASSDSPFGETQYF; CDR3 DNA: TGTGCCAGCAGTGATAGTCCCTTCGGGGAGACCCAGTACTTC
J gene: TRBJ2-7; clone size: few; V gene: TRBV6-6; D gene: .; CDR3 protein: CASSPTGTYEQYF; CDR3 DNA: TGTGCCAGCAGTCCGACAGGTACCTACGAGCAGTACTTC
J gene: TRBJ2-1; clone size: .; V gene: TRBV7-8; D gene: .; CDR3 protein: CASSVGGDNEQFF; CDR3 DNA: TGTGCCAGCAGCGTCGGCGGGGACAATGAGCAGTTCTTC
J gene: TRBJ2-7; clone size: .; V gene: TRBV5-6; D gene: TRBD1; CDR3 protein: CASSLRHRGREGEQYF; CDR3 DNA: TGTGCCAGCAGCTTGCGGCACAGGGGGCGAGAAGGCGAGCAGTACTTC
J gene: TRBJ2-7; clone size: .; V gene: TRBV4-1; D gene: .; CDR3 protein: CASSQHRARGTYEQYF; CDR3 DNA: TGCGCCAGCAGCCAACACCGGGCCCGAGGGACCTACGAGCAGTACTTC
J gene: TRBJ2-1; clone size: .; V gene: TRBV2; D gene: .; CDR3 protein: CASSEGRAAANNEQFF; CDR3 DNA: TGTGCCAGCAGTGAAGGGCGCGCAGCGGCTAACAATGAGCAGTTCTTC
J gene: TRBJ2-1; clone size: .; V gene: TRBV5-4; D gene: TRBD2; CDR3 protein: CASSLALAGVNEQFF; CDR3 DNA: TGTGCCAGCAGCTTGGCCCTAGCGGGAGTCAATGAGCAGTTCTTC
J gene: TRBJ1-2; clone size: few; V gene: TRBV30; D gene: TRBD1; CDR3 protein: CAWNSRDRPLLDYGYTF; CDR3 DNA: TGTGCCTGGAACTCACGGGACAGGCCCCTTCTCGACTATGGCTACACCTTC
J gene: TRBJ2-7; clone size: .; V gene: TRBV28; D gene: .; CDR3 protein: CASSPPPLGAQYEQYF; CDR3 DNA: TGTGCCAGCAGTCCTCCCCCGTTGGGGGCGCAGTACGAGCAGTACTTC
J gene: TRBJ2-7; clone size: once; V gene: TRBV7-9; D gene: TRBD1; CDR3 protein: CASSTRQGKRSYEQYF; CDR3 DNA: TGTGCCAGCAGCACGCGACAGGGGAAAAGGTCCTACGAGCAGTACTTC
J gene: TRBJ2-7; clone size: few; V gene: TRBV30; D gene: TRBD1; CDR3 protein: CAWSVIFQGAYEQYF; CDR3 DNA: TGTGCCTGGAGTGTAATCTTCCAGGGGGCCTACGAGCAGTACTTC
J gene: TRBJ2-5; clone size: .; V gene: TRBV5-4; D gene: TRBD2; CDR3 protein: CASSSPAGLAGGLETQYF; CDR3 DNA: TGTGCCAGCAGCTCCCCGGCGGGACTAGCGGGAGGGCTGGAGACCCAGTACTTC